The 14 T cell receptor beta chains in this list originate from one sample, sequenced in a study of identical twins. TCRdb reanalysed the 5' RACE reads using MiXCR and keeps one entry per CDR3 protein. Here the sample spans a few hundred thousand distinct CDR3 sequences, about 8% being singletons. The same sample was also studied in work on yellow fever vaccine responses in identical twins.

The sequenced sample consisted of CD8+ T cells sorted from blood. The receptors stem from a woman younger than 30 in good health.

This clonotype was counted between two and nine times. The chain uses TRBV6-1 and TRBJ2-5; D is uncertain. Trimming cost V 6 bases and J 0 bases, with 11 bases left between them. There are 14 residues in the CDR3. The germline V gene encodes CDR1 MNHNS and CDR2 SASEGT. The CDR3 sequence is CASSLSVYQETQYF. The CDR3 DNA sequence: TGTGCCAGCAGCCTCTCGGTGTACCAAGAGACCCAGTACTTC.

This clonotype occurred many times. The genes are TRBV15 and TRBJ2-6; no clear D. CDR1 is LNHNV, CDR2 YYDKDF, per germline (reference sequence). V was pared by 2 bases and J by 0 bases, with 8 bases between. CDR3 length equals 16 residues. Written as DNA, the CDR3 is TGTGCCACCAGCAGACAAAAGGGCTCTGGGGCCAACGTCCTGACTTTC. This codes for CATSRQKGSGANVLTF.

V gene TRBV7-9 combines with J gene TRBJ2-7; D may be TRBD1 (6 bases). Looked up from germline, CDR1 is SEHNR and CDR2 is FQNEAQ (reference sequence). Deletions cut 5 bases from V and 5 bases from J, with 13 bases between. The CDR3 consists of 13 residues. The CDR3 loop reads CASSQPGDHEQYF. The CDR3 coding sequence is TGTGCCAGCAGCCAGCCAGGGGACCACGAGCAGTACTTC.

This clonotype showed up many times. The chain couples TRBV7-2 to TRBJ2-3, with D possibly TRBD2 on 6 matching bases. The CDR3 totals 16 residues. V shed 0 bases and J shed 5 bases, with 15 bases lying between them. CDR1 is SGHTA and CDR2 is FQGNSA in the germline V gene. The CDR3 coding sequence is TGTGCCAGCAGCTTAGCTTTTGCGGGATGGGGAGATACGCAGTATTTT. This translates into CASSLAFAGWGDTQYF.

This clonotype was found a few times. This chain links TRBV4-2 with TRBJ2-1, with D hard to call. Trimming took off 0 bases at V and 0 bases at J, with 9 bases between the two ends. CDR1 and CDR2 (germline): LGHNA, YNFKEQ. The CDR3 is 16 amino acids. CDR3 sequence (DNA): TGTGCCAGCAGCCAAGAGCGGTCCCTCTCCTACAATGAGCAGTTCTTC. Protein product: CASSQERSLSYNEQFF.

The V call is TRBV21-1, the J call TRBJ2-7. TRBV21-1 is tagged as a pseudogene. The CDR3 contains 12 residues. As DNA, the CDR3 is TGTGCCAGCAGCAAAGCCACCTACGAGCAGTACTTC. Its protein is CASSKATYEQYF.

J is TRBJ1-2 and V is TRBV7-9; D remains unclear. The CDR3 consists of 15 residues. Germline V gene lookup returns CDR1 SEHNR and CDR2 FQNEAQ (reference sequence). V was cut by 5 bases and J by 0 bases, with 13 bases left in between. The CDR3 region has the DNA TGTGCCAGCAGCCAGACCGACGGAGCTAACTATGGCTACACCTTC. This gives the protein CASSQTDGANYGYTF.

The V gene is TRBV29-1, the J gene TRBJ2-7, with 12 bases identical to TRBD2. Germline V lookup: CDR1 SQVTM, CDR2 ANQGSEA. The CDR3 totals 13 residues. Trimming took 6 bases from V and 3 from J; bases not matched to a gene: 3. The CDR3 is CSVLAGGFYEQYF. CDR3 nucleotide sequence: TGCAGCGTCCTAGCGGGAGGGTTCTACGAGCAGTACTTC.

CDR3 sequence reads: CASSQDPRSIGTQYF. CDR3 coding DNA: TGCGCCAGCAGCCAGGACCCCCGTTCTATCGGGACCCAGTACTTC. The rearrangement uses TRBV4-3 and TRBJ2-5; D unresolved. The CDR3 consists of 15 residues. Germline values: CDR1 LGHNA, CDR2 YSLEER. Trimming left V 3 bases short and J 7 bases short, with 18 bases between.

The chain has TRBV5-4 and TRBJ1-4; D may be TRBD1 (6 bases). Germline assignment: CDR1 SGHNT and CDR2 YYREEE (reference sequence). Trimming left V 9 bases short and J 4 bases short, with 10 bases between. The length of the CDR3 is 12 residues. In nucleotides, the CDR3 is TGTGCCACAGGGGATGATAATGAAAAACTGTTTTTT. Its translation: CATGDDNEKLFF.

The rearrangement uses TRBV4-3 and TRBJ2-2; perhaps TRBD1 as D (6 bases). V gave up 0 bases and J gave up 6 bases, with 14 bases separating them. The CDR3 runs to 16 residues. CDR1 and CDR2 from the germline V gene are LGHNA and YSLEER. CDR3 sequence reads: CASSQDRGSGAGELFF. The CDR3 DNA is TGCGCCAGCAGCCAAGATCGGGGTTCAGGGGCCGGGGAGCTGTTTTTT.

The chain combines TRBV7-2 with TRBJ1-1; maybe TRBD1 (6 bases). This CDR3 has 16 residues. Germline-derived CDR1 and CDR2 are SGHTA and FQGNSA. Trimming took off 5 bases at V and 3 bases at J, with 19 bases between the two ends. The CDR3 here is CASSPRLGGLDTEAFF. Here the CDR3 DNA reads TGTGCCAGCAGCCCCCGCCTCGGGGGCTTGGACACTGAAGCTTTCTTT.

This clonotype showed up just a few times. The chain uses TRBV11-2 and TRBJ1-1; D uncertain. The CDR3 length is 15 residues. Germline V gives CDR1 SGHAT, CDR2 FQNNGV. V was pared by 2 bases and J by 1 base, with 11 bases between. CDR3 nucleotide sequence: TGTGCCAGCAGCTTATTAGGCCCAGGGAACACTGAAGCTTTCTTT. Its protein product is CASSLLGPGNTEAFF.

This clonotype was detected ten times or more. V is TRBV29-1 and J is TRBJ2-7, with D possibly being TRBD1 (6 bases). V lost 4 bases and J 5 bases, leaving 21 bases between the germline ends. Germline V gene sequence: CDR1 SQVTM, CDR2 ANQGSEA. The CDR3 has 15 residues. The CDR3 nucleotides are TGCAGCGTTGCAGGACAGTATACTCCGGGCCACGAGCAGTACTTC. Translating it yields CSVAGQYTPGHEQYF.